One and the same sample provided the 22 T cell receptor beta chains below, sequenced in a study of response to subunit inactivated influenza vaccine. One entry per CDR3 protein results from TCRdb running MiXCR on the RT-PCR reads. This sample carries 650,000 or so distinct CDR3 sequences, approximately 14% of them seen once, and the ten largest clones take 7.5% to 9%. Here the sequenced sample was PBMCs from blood, taken around 14 days before vaccination. These receptors were obtained from a man between 50 and 59 years old who received an inactivated influenza vaccine.

In its sample, this clonotype was seen a few times. The rearrangement uses TRBV29-1 and TRBJ2-7, with 8 bases aligning to TRBD2. V dropped 1 base and J dropped 2; count of bases not matched to a gene: 4. The length of the CDR3 is 14 residues. CDR1 SQVTM and CDR2 ANQGSEA come from the germline V gene. CDR3 amino acids: CSVEVRGAAYEQYF. DNA for the CDR3: TGCAGCGTTGAAGTGCGGGGGGCCGCCTACGAGCAGTACTTC.

The genes are TRBV20-1 and TRBJ2-1, with TRBD2 matching over 13 bases. CDR3 length: 17 residues. Trimming at V came to 0 bases and at J to 7 bases, leaving 9 bases not matched to a gene. The germline V gene encodes CDR1 DFQATT and CDR2 SNEGSKA (reference sequence). CDR3 sequence (DNA): TGCAGTGCTAGAGATCAGGGACTAGCGGGATTTCGGAATGAGCAGTTCTTC. Amino acids: CSARDQGLAGFRNEQFF.

This clonotype came up many times. This chain joins TRBV4-3 and TRBJ2-3; TRBD1 might be the D (5 bases). CDR1 and CDR2 (germline): LGHNA, YSLEER. The CDR3 is made up of 15 amino acids. Trimming stripped 1 base from V and 2 bases from J, with 10 bases between. CDR3 loop: CASSQGQGFTDTQYF. CDR3 DNA sequence: TGCGCCAGCAGCCAAGGTCAGGGATTCACAGATACGCAGTATTTT.

This clonotype occurred a few times. The chain couples TRBV6-1 to TRBJ2-3; 7 nucleotides match TRBD2. J lost 1 base, V lost 6 bases, and 10 bases had no gene match. CDR3 length: 16 residues. Germline V gives CDR1 MNHNS, CDR2 SASEGT. The CDR3 sequence: CASRPLDAGGTDTQYF. The CDR3 region has the DNA TGTGCCAGCAGGCCCCTTGATGCGGGGGGCACAGATACGCAGTATTTT.

This clonotype has a handful of counts. The rearrangement joins TRBV4-2 to TRBJ2-3; 9 nucleotides match TRBD2. Germline CDR1 is LGHNA and CDR2 is YNFKEQ. This CDR3 is built from 16 residues. V shed 3 bases and J 3 bases; nucleotides not matched to a gene: 7. CDR3 sequence (DNA): TGTGCCAGCAGCCATCGTAGCGGGAGCGGTACAGATACGCAGTATTTT. It is translated as CASSHRSGSGTDTQYF.

This clonotype was observed a handful of times. This sequence joins TRBV20-1 and TRBJ2-3, with D possibly matching TRBD1 (6 bases). Trimming took off 0 bases at V and 0 bases at J, with 7 bases between the two ends. The V gene's germline CDR1 is DFQATT and CDR2 SNEGSKA (reference sequence). The CDR3 is 14 amino acids. CDR3 bases: TGCAGTGCTAGAGAGGGGGCCAGCACAGATACGCAGTATTTT. It is translated as CSAREGASTDTQYF.

The rearrangement uses TRBV20-1 and TRBJ2-5, with D perhaps matching TRBD1 or TRBD2 (5 bases each). The germline CDR1 and CDR2 sequences are DFQATT and SNEGSKA (reference sequence). Deletions cut 2 bases from V and 8 bases from J, with 21 bases between. The CDR3 spans 15 residues. The DNA of the CDR3 is TGCAGTGCTAGAACAGAGGCCGGGGTCCAGGGAACCCAGTACTTC. This encodes CSARTEAGVQGTQYF.

This clonotype has more than one count but fewer than ten. The V gene is TRBV6-1, the J gene TRBJ1-5; D is perhaps TRBD1 (6 bases). The V gene's germline CDR1 is MNHNS and CDR2 SASEGT. Deletions cut 0 bases from V and 7 bases from J, with 19 bases between. This CDR3 has 17 residues. The CDR3 DNA follows: TGTGCCAGCAGTGAAGCGGACCATACAGGGCTGAGCCAGCCCCAGCATTTT. Its translation is CASSEADHTGLSQPQHF.

The chain links TRBV14 to TRBJ2-5; 8 bases map to TRBD2. The CDR3 length is 16 residues. Trimming removed 4 bases from V and 2 bases from J; junction bases left unmatched: 9. In germline, CDR1 is SGHDN, CDR2 FVKESK. In DNA, the CDR3 is TGTGCCAGCAGCCCCCGAGCGGGAGTAAGGCAAGAGACCCAGTACTTC. As protein: CASSPRAGVRQETQYF.

The chain combines TRBV6-1 with TRBJ2-5; 13 bases are a match to TRBD2. Per germline, CDR1 MNHNS and CDR2 SASEGT. Trimming removed 7 bases from V and 5 bases from J; junction bases left unmatched: 10. CDR3 length: 16 amino acids. The CDR3 loop is CASNLLAGGPRETQYF. The CDR3 nucleotides are TGTGCCAGCAACCTACTAGCGGGAGGGCCGCGGGAGACCCAGTACTTC.

V is TRBV29-1 and J is TRBJ2-7; D perhaps matches TRBD1 (6 bases). V dropped 6 bases and J dropped 7 bases, with 19 bases sitting between them. From germline, CDR1 is SQVTM and CDR2 ANQGSEA. The CDR3 is made up of 13 amino acids. CDR3: CSVTGSSVSEQYF. Written as DNA, the CDR3 is TGCAGCGTCACAGGGTCCTCAGTATCGGAGCAGTACTTC.

A few counts support this clonotype. The genes are TRBV2 and TRBJ2-3; TRBD1 might be the D (6 bases). This CDR3 contains 14 residues. Germline V CDR1 and CDR2: SNHLY, FYNNEI. The V end was cut by 8 bases, the J end by 2 bases, with 14 bases between. The DNA for the CDR3 is TGTGCCAGCCGTTTGACAGGCCCCACAGATACGCAGTATTTT. It codes for CASRLTGPTDTQYF.

The V call is TRBV14, the J call TRBJ2-2; possibly TRBD1 for D (5 bases). CDR3 length: 16 amino acids. V lost 3 bases and J lost 6, with 17 bases in between. Looked up from germline, CDR1 is SGHDN and CDR2 is FVKESK. CDR3 in amino acids: CASSQIGPGLAGELFF. The CDR3 DNA follows: TGTGCCAGCAGCCAGATCGGTCCAGGGCTCGCCGGGGAGCTGTTTTTT.

The chain has TRBV2 and TRBJ1-6, with a weak D call TRBD1 (6 bases). Trimming cost V 7 bases and J 5 bases, with 12 bases left between them. This CDR3 has 14 amino acids. Germline lookup yields CDR1 SNHLY and CDR2 FYNNEI. CDR3 sequence: CASTQDRDNSPLHF. CDR3 bases: TGTGCCAGCACCCAGGACAGAGATAATTCACCCCTCCACTTT.

In its sample, this clonotype was seen a few times. V is TRBV20-1 and J is TRBJ2-5, with TRBD1 as a possible D gene (5 bases). Trimming cost V 6 bases and J 1 base, with 15 bases left between them. The CDR3 totals 14 residues. The V gene's germline CDR1 is DFQATT and CDR2 SNEGSKA (reference sequence). CDR3 sequence reads: CSARAGNLQETQYF. The CDR3 DNA sequence: TGCAGTGCCAGGGCAGGGAACCTCCAAGAGACCCAGTACTTC.

The sample holds a few counts of this clonotype. This rearrangement joins TRBV6-5 to TRBJ2-1, with 10 bases matching TRBD2. The germline V gene encodes CDR1 MNHEY and CDR2 SVGAGI. This CDR3 has 15 residues. Losses at the gene ends were 3 bases for V and 8 bases for J; bases not matched to a gene: 7. The CDR3 nucleotides read TGTGCCAGCAGTTATACGACTAGCGGGTTGTATGAGCAGTTCTTC. Translation gives CASSYTTSGLYEQFF.

To note about this clonotype: At one boundary the junction diverges from the germline segment, which might be a read error. The chain recombines TRBV20-1 with TRBJ2-1; 8 nucleotides agree with TRBD2. Germline V gene sequence: CDR1 DFQATT, CDR2 SNEGSKA (reference sequence). The CDR3 runs to 15 residues. For the CDR3, the DNA is TGCTGTGCTAGAGCCCCCGGGGGGGCCTACAATGAGCAGTTCTTC. It encodes CCARAPGGAYNEQFF.

The rearrangement uses TRBV7-9 and TRBJ2-5; TRBD2 agrees at 7 bases. CDR1 SEHNR and CDR2 FQNEAQ come from the germline V gene (reference sequence). V dropped 4 bases and J dropped 4; count of bases not matched to a gene: 6. The CDR3 spans 14 residues. The CDR3 here is CASSYGTTGETQYF. The DNA of the CDR3 is TGTGCCAGCAGCTACGGGACTACCGGAGAGACCCAGTACTTC.

The chain joins TRBV20-1 to TRBJ2-3, with D unclear. The CDR3 extends over 14 amino acids. Deletions cut 3 bases from V and 3 bases from J, with 13 bases between. Germline values: CDR1 DFQATT, CDR2 SNEGSKA (reference sequence). In nucleotides, the CDR3 is TGCAGTGCTAGGCCCGCCGGGCTAACAGATACGCAGTATTTT. This encodes CSARPAGLTDTQYF.

This clonotype was found a few times. The chain couples TRBV7-9 to TRBJ2-7; 10 bases fit TRBD2. Per germline, CDR1 SEHNR and CDR2 FQNEAQ (reference sequence). V lost 2 bases, J lost 5 bases, and 6 bases stayed unmatched. CDR3 length: 15 amino acids. CDR3 bases: TGTGCCAGCAGCTTAATTTCTAGCGGGGGCCACGAGCAGTACTTC. As protein: CASSLISSGGHEQYF.

This clonotype was seen many times. The chain couples TRBV12-3 or TRBV12-4 to TRBJ2-7; 8 positions agree with TRBD1. The junction had 9 bases not matched to a gene; V was cut back by 7 bases and J by 1 base. The CDR3 covers 15 residues. The CDR3 DNA is TGTGCCAGCATCGACGACAGGGGCCTATCCTACGAGCAGTACTTC. It is translated as CASIDDRGLSYEQYF.

This clonotype was picked up many times. The chain employs TRBV7-9 and TRBJ1-2; D is ambiguous. The germline V gene encodes CDR1 SEHNR and CDR2 FQNEAQ (reference sequence). CDR3 length equals 13 residues. V dropped 0 bases and J dropped 6 bases, with 8 bases sitting between them. In nucleotides, the CDR3 is TGTGCCAGCAGCTTAGCGGCCGCGGATGGCTACACCTTC. It yields the protein CASSLAAADGYTF.